The 3 T cell receptor beta chains below all came from one sample that was sequenced in a study of shared clonotypes between healthy human individuals. Repertoires were generated with immunoSEQ multiplex PCR, while TCRdb's copy carries only in-frame clones and drops some. The sample records some 630,000 clones, more than 70% being singletons. The source material was memory CD4+ T cells sorted from blood. Documented subset: CD45RA-negative fraction. These receptors all come from a woman in her thirties in good health.

The chain links TRBV30 to TRBJ1-1; a possible D gene is TRBD1 (5 bases). Germline CDR1 GTSNPN, CDR2 SVGIG (reference sequence). This CDR3 is 14 amino acids long. Trimming took 7 bases from V and 0 from J, leaving 15 bases between them. CDR3 sequence: CAFKQDSLNTEAFF. DNA for the CDR3: TGTGCCTTCAAACAGGATTCGCTGAACACTGAAGCTTTCTTT.

V and J are TRBV5-1 and TRBJ2-5, with a tentative D call TRBD2 (7 bases). CDR1 is SGHRS and CDR2 is YFSETQ in the germline V gene. V lost 3 bases and J lost 11, with 23 bases in between. The CDR3 covers 15 residues. CDR3 in DNA: TGCGCCAGCAGCTGGCGGGGGCCCAGGTTGGGTGAGCAGTACTTC. Translation: CASSWRGPRLGEQYF.

The chain recombines TRBV29-1 with TRBJ2-1; D possibly corresponds to TRBD2 (5 bases). CDR1 and CDR2 from the germline V gene are SQVTM and ANQGSEA. The CDR3 is made up of 13 amino acids. V shed 6 bases and J shed 7 bases, with 16 bases lying between them. CDR3 sequence reads: CSVLVRGLNEQFF. The CDR3 region has the DNA TGCAGCGTCCTGGTGAGAGGGTTGAATGAGCAGTTCTTC.